This T cell receptor beta chain was sequenced in a study of cytomegalovirus exposure and HLA in healthy donors. Study background: Genetic ancestry analysis placed 75% to 85% of the 398 donors that were genotyped in the Caucasian-associated cluster.

This PCR relied on a set of 60 Vbeta primers and 13 Jbeta primers. TCRdb's table, derived via immunoSEQ multiplex PCR, lists solely in-frame clones and lacks some. The sample contains about 82,000 clones, roughly 72% of which appear only once. Turning to this clone: At one of its ends the junction is not consistent with the germline gene, which may arise from a read error.

This CDR3 region has 13 residues. Germline values: CDR1 SSHAT, CDR2 FNYEAQ (reference sequence). Material for sequencing was PBMCs. This chain connects TRBV7-7 to TRBJ2-7; 11 nucleotides line up with TRBD2. This clonotype was obtained from a woman in her forties or fifties in good health and CMV-seropositive. The chain's CDR3 is CASSQKLAGAQYF. CDR3 sequence (DNA): TGTGCTAGCAGTCAGAAACTAGCGGGAGCGCAGTACTTC.